What follows are 2 T cell receptor beta chains derived from one specimen sequenced in a study of blood T cell repertoires in COVID-19. Assay: immunoSEQ multiplex PCR; the TCRdb copy retains only in-frame clones and omits some. Found here are roughly 70,000 clones, around four fifths of them singletons; the top ten hold approximately 20%. Sequencing used peripheral blood. These receptors were obtained from a man aged 55 to 70 with acute or convalescent COVID-19.

J is TRBJ2-1 and V is TRBV4-1, with 8 bases identical to TRBD2. CDR1 and CDR2 (germline): MGHRA, YSYEKL. The CDR3 extends over 17 amino acids. The V gene end was trimmed by 3 bases and the J gene end by 1 base; junction bases not matched to a gene: 8. DNA of the CDR3: TGCGCCAGCAGCCACAGTGAGGCGGGAGGATCCTACAATGAGCAGTTCTTC. Amino acids: CASSHSEAGGSYNEQFF.

V gene TRBV5-6 combines with J gene TRBJ1-4, with 8 nucleotides matching TRBD1. The CDR3 runs 15 residues. V trimming: 1 base; J trimming: 4 bases; junction bases outside the gene matches: 3. Germline CDR1 SGHDT, CDR2 YYEEEE. The CDR3 DNA reads TGTGCCAGCAGCTTGAGGACAGGGTATAATGAAAAACTGTTTTTT. Its translation is CASSLRTGYNEKLFF.